This TCR beta chain was recovered during a study of cytomegalovirus exposure and HLA in healthy donors. Trimming cost V 5 bases and J 0 bases, with 9 bases left between them. Germline V lookup: CDR1 SGHRS, CDR2 YFSETQ. The CDR3 spans 14 residues. PCR involved 60 Vbeta and 13 Jbeta primers. Repertoires were generated with immunoSEQ multiplex PCR, while TCRdb's copy carries only in-frame clones and drops some. The sample features around 150,000 clones, with about 1.2% in its top ten. This clonotype was obtained from a woman aged 55 to 70 in good health and CMV-seronegative. The sequenced sample consisted of PBMCs. The chain recombines TRBV5-1 with TRBJ1-3; no clear D. The CDR3 sequence: CASSSAVSGNTIYF. Written as DNA, the CDR3 is TGCGCCAGCAGTTCGGCGGTCTCTGGAAACACCATATATTTT.